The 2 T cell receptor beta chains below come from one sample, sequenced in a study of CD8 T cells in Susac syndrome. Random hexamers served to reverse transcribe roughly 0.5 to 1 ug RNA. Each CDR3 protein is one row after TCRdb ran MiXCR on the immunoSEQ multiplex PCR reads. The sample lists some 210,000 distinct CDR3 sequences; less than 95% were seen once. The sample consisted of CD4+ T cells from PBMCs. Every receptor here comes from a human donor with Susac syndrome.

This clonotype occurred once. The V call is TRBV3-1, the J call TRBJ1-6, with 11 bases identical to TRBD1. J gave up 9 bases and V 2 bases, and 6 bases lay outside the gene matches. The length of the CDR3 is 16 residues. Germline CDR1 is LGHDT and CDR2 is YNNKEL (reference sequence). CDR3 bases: TGTGCCAGCAGCCAACCAGGACAGGGGGCGCGTTCACCCCTCCACTTT. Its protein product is CASSQPGQGARSPLHF.

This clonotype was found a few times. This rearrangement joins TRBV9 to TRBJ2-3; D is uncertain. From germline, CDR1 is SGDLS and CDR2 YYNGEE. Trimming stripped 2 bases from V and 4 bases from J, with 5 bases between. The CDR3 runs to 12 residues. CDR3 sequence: CASSVVPDTQYF. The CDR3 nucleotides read TGTGCCAGCAGCGTCGTACCAGATACGCAGTATTTT. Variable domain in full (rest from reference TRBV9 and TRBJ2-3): DSGVTQTPKHLITATGQRVTLRCSPRSGDLSVYWYQQSLDQGLQFLIQYYNGEERAKGNILERFSAQQFPDLHSELNLSSLELGDSALYFCASSVVPDTQYFGPGTRLTVL.